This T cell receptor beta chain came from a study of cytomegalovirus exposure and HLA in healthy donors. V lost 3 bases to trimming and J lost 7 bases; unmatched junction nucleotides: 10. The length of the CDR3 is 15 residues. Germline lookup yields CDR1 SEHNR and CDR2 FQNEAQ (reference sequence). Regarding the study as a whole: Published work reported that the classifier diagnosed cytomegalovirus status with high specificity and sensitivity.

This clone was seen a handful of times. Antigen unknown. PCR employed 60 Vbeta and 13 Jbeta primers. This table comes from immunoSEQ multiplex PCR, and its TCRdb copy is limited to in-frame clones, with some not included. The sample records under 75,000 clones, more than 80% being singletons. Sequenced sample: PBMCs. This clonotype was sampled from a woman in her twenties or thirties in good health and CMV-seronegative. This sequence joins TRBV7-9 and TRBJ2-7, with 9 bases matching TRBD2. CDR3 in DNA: TGTGCCAGCAGCTTTCCGGGGCGGGAGGGCCGGGAGCAGTACTTC. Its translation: CASSFPGREGREQYF.